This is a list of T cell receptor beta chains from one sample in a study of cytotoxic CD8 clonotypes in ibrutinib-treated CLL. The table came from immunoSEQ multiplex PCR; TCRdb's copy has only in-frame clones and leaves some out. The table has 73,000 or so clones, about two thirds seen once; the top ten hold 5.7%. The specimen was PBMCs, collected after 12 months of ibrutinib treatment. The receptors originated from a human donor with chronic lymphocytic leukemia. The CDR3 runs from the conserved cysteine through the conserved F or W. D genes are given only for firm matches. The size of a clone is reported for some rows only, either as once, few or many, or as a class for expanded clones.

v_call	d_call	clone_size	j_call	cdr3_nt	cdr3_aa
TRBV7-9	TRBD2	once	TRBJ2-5	TGTGCCAGCAGCCCGGGGGGGGCGTACCAAGAGACCCAGTACTTC	CASSPGGAYQETQYF
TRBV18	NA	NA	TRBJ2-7	TGTGCCAGCTCACCACACCCCGGACAGACAACCTACGAGCAGTACTTC	CASSPHPGQTTYEQYF
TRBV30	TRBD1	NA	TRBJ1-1	TGTGCCTGGAGAAGGACAGGGCGGGGAAACACTGAAGCTTTCTTT	CAWRRTGRGNTEAFF
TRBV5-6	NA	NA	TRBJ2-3	TGTGCCAGCAGCTTGGGGCGGCCAGGGATTATCACAGATACGCAGTATTTT	CASSLGRPGIITDTQYF
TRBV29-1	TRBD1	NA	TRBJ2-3	TGCAGCGTTTCAAAAGGGGGACAGAGCACAGATACGCAGTATTTT	CSVSKGGQSTDTQYF
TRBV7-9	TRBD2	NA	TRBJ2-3	TGTGCCAGCATGCGAGGGGCTAGCGGGGGAGCCACTGTGCAGTATTTT	CASMRGASGGATVQYF
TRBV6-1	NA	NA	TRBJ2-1	TGTGCCAGCAGTGAATCATGGGACTCCTCCTACAATGAGCAGTTCTTC	CASSESWDSSYNEQFF
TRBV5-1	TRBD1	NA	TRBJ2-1	TGCGCCAGCAGCTGGGCCGGACCAGGGGGTGAGCAGTTCTTC	CASSWAGPGGEQFF
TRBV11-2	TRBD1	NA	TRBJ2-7	TGTGCCAGCAGCTCAGGAACAGGGGGAGAGCAGTACTTC	CASSSGTGGEQYF
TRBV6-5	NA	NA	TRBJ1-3	TGTGCCAGCAGTTACTCAAGGAGAAACACCATATATTTT	CASSYSRRNTIYF
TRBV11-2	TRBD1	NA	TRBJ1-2	TGTGCCAGCAGCCTGACGACAGGGTTTAACTATGGCTACACCTTC	CASSLTTGFNYGYTF
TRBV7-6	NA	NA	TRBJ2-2	TGTGCCAGCAGCTTAGTCGACCGCACCGGGGAGCTGTTTTTT	CASSLVDRTGELFF
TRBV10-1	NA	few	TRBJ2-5	TGCGCCAGCAGTGAATCAGGGAAACAAGAGACCCAGTACTTC	CASSESGKQETQYF
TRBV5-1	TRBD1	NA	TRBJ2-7	TGCGCCAGCAGCTTGTCTTGGGACAGGGGCTCCTACGAGCAGTACTTC	CASSLSWDRGSYEQYF
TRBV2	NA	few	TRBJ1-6	TGTGCCAGCAGTGATTGGGGGGGCAGGGGTTCACCCCTCCACTTT	CASSDWGGRGSPLHF
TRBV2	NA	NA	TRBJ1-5	TGTGCCAGCAGTGGGACAGATAGCAATCAGCCCCAGCATTTT	CASSGTDSNQPQHF
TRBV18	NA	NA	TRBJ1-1	TGTGCCAGCTCACCACCCGGGGCCGTGGCTTTCTTT	CASSPPGAVAFF
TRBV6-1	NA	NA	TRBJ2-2	TGTGCCAGCAGTGAACAGGGGATCGGGGAGCTGTTTTTT	CASSEQGIGELFF
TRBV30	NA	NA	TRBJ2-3	TGTGCCTGGACGGTCTCGGGGGGCCCTCTTAGCACAGATACGCAGTATTTT	CAWTVSGGPLSTDTQYF
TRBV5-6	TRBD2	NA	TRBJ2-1	TGTGCCAGCAGCTTGGGGGGACTAGGCTCCTACAATGAGCAGTTCTTC	CASSLGGLGSYNEQFF
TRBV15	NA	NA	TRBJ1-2	TGTGCCACCAGCGCCAATGTGGCGGGGGACGGCTATGGCTACACCTTC	CATSANVAGDGYGYTF
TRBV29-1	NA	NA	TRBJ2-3	TGCAGCTCCACAGGGAGTAGCGGAAGCACAGATACGCAGTATTTT	CSSTGSSGSTDTQYF
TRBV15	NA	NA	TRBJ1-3	TGTGCCACCAGCACTACAGGGACTGGAAACACCATATATTTT	CATSTTGTGNTIYF
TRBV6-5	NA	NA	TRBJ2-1	TGTGCCAGCAGTTGGACAGGGAGGGGGGTCAGTGAGCAGTTCTTC	CASSWTGRGVSEQFF
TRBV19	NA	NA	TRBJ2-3	TGTGCCAGTAGTATACCCAGGGCAGGGGCCACAGATACGCAGTATTTT	CASSIPRAGATDTQYF
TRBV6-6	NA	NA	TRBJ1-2	TGTGCCAGCAGTTCGCAGGGGAACTATGGCTACACCTTC	CASSSQGNYGYTF
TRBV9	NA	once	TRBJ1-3	TGTGCCAGCAGCGTAGCCCAGGATACCACCATATATTTT	CASSVAQDTTIYF
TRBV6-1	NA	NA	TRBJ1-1	TGTGCCAGCAGGACGACAGGTTGGCGTGCTGAAGCTTTCTTT	CASRTTGWRAEAFF
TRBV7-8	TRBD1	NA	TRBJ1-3	TGTGCCAGCAGCTTCCAGGGGGCGGCTGGAAACACCATATATTTT	CASSFQGAAGNTIYF
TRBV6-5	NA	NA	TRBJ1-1	TGTGCCAGCAGTTATATAACGAGGGGCGCAACTGAAGCTTTCTTT	CASSYITRGATEAFF
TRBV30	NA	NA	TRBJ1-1	TGTGCCTGGAGTGTTAGCAAGAACACTGAAGCTTTCTTT	CAWSVSKNTEAFF
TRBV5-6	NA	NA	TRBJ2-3	TGTGCCAGCAGCTTGGAGGGGGTACTGGCAGATACGCAGTATTTT	CASSLEGVLADTQYF
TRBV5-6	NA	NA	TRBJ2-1	TGTGCCAGCAGCCTCGGACCGGGGAATGAGCAGTTCTTC	CASSLGPGNEQFF
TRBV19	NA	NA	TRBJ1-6	TGTGCCAGTAGCCGGGATCCCAGCTCCTATAATTCACCCCTCCACTTT	CASSRDPSSYNSPLHF
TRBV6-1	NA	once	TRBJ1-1	TGTGCCAGCAGTGGAATTTTGGGGAGGTCTGAAGCTTTCTTT	CASSGILGRSEAFF
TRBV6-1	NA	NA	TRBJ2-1	TGTGCCAGCAGTGACCTCCTTGGGGGCACGGCCTACAATGAGCAGTTCTTC	CASSDLLGGTAYNEQFF
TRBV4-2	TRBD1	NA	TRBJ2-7	TGTGCCAGCTCACCTTCAGGGGGCTCCTACGAGCAGTACTTC	CASSPSGGSYEQYF
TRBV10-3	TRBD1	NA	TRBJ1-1	TGTGCCATCAGTGAGCCAGGGGGGAACACTGAAGCTTTCTTT	CAISEPGGNTEAFF
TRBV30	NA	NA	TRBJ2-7	TGTGCCTGGAGGACTTCCTCCTACGAGCAGTACTTC	CAWRTSSYEQYF
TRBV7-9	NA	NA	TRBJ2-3	TGTGCCAGCAGCTTAGACAGGATAAGCACAGATACGCAGTATTTT	CASSLDRISTDTQYF
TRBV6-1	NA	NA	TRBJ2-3	TGTGCCAGCCGAGCCCGGACCCCAGATACGCAGTATTTT	CASRARTPDTQYF
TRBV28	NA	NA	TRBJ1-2	TGTGCCAGCAGTTTCGGGGATGGTGGCTACACCTTC	CASSFGDGGYTF